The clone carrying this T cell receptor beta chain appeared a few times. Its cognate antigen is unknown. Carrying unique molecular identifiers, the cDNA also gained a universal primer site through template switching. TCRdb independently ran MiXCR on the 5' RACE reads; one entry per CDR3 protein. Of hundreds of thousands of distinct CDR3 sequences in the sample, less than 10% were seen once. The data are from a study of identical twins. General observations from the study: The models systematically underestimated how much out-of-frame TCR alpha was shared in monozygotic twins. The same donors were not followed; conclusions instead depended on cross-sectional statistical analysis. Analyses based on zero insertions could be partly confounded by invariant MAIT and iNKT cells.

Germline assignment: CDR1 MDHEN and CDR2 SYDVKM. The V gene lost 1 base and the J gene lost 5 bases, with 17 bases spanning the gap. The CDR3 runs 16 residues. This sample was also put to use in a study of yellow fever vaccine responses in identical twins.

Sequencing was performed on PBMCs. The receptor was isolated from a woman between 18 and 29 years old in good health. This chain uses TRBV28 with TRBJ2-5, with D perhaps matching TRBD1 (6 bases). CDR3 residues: CASSLLWTQRGETQYF. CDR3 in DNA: TGTGCCAGCAGTTTATTATGGACCCAAAGGGGGGAGACCCAGTACTTC.